The 3 T cell receptor beta chains below were found in one sample sequenced in a study of T cell responses to AZD1222 COVID-19 vaccine. Sequenced by immunoSEQ multiplex PCR; TCRdb stores in-frame clones only, minus some. Here the sample spans 85,000 to 120,000 clones, 84% being singletons. Material: peripheral blood, obtained on day 0 of AZD1222 vaccination. The origin of the receptors is an adult in good health.

In its sample, this clone was seen a few times. The V gene is TRBV20-1, the J gene TRBJ1-2; no firm D call. V lost 3 bases and J lost 0, with 29 bases in between. The germline V gene has CDR1 DFQATT and CDR2 SNEGSKA (reference sequence). The CDR3 runs 20 residues. The CDR3, as DNA: TGCAGTGCTAGTTTAGGCCTCATTGTCCGAGGTTTGAAACCTAACTATGGCTACACCTTC. Translated, it gives CSASLGLIVRGLKPNYGYTF.

The chain has TRBV28 and TRBJ2-7; D perhaps matches TRBD1 (6 bases). The V and J ends lost 3 bases and 2 bases respectively, with 14 bases between them. CDR1 is MDHEN, CDR2 SYDVKM, per germline. This CDR3 has 15 residues. The CDR3: CASSFPTGQTYEQYV. The CDR3 nucleotides read TGTGCCAGCAGTTTTCCGACGGGACAAACCTACGAGCAGTACGTC.

The CDR3 DNA reads as TGCGCCAGCAGCTTGGCAGGGAACGTGGGAGGCTACACCTTC. Translated, it gives CASSLAGNVGGYTF. The chain joins TRBV5-1 to TRBJ1-2, with D possibly TRBD1 on 5 matching bases. The CDR3 is 14 residues long. CDR1 and CDR2 (germline): SGHRS, YFSETQ. The germline V and J ends were trimmed by 0 bases and 8 bases, with 14 bases remaining between them.